Listed here is a single T cell receptor beta chain. Its antigen is unidentified. Trimming removed 1 base at V and 7 bases at J, with 10 bases between. Germline-derived CDR1 and CDR2 are KGHSH and LQKENI. This CDR3 has 14 amino acids. These data come from a study of T cells in Graves' hyperthyroidism and ophthalmopathy. Study-wide background: Peripheral blood was acquired at first diagnosis, ahead of any therapy whatsoever. Study outcomes and limitations: Before onset, ophthalmopathy was predicted by the model a median around 6.2 months earlier.

The source material, RNA transcripts, was used to amplify TCR beta CDR3 regions. TCR CDR3 underwent first-round RT-PCR with the HTBI primer set. TCRdb recomputed calls from the multiplex PCR reads with MiXCR, one row per CDR3 protein. Of roughly 750,000 distinct CDR3 sequences listed, 15% to 20% are singletons. For Graves' hyperthyroidism to be stable, ophthalmopathy could not progress within 18 months. Newly diagnosed hyperthyroidism patients aged 18 to 65 years had disease lasting under 2 months. The rearrangement joins TRBV18 to TRBJ1-4, with unresolved D. The sequence was collected from a man younger than 30 with Graves' hyperthyroidism. Sequencing was performed on blood. The CDR3 sequence is CASSPLGGSEKLFF. CDR3 nucleotides: TGTGCCAGCTCACCACTAGGAGGGAGTGAAAAACTGTTTTTT.